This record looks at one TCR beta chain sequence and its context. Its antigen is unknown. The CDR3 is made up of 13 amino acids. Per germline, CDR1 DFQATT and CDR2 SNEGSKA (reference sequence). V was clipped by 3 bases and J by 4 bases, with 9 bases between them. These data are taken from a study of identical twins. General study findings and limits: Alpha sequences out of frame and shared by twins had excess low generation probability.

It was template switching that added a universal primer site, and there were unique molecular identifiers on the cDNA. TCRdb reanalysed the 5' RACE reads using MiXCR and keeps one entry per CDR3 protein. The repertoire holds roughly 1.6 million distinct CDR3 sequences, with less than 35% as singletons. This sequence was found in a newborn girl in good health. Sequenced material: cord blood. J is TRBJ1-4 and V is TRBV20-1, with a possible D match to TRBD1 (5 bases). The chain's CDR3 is CSARGRNNEKLFF. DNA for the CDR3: TGCAGTGCTAGGGGACGGAATAATGAAAAACTGTTTTTT.